The source of this T cell receptor (beta chain) is a study of T cell responses to AZD1222 COVID-19 vaccine. Points from the study as a whole: No day 14 peak samples; only post-peak repertoires were characterized. Among the donors, most were white British and more were female, and clonal diversity was possibly underestimated.

Germline assignment: CDR1 SGHTA and CDR2 FQGNSA. V trimming: 1 base; J trimming: 7 bases; junction bases outside the gene matches: 15. CDR3 length: 18 residues. Turning to this clone: Its cognate antigen is unknown.

Profiled with immunoSEQ multiplex PCR; TCRdb holds only in-frame clones, not every one. The table lists roughly 120,000 clones, around 89% of them singletons. The sequencing used peripheral blood, collected on day 0 of AZD1222 vaccination. J is TRBJ1-4 and V is TRBV7-2, with TRBD1 matching 7 bases. This receptor was obtained from an adult in good health. CDR3 residues: CASSLEGAGGVVSEKLFF. CDR3 sequence (DNA): TGTGCCAGCAGCTTAGAGGGGGCCGGGGGGGTTGTTAGTGAAAAACTGTTTTTT.